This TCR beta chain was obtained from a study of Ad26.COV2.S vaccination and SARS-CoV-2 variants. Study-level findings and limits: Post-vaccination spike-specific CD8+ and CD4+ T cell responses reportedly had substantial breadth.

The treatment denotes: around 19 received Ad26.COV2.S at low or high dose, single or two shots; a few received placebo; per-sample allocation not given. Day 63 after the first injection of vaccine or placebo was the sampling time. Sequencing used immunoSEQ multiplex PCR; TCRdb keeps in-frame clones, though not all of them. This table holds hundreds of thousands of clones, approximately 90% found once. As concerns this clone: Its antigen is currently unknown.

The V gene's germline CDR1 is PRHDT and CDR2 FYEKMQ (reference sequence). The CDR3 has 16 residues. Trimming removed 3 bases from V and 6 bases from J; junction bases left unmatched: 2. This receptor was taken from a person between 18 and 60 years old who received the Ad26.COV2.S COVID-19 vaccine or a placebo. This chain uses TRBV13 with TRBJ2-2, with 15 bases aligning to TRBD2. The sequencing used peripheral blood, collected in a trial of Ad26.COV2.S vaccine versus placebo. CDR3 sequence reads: CASSLGLAGGAGELFF. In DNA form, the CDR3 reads TGTGCCAGCAGCTTGGGACTAGCGGGGGGTGCCGGGGAGCTGTTTTTT.